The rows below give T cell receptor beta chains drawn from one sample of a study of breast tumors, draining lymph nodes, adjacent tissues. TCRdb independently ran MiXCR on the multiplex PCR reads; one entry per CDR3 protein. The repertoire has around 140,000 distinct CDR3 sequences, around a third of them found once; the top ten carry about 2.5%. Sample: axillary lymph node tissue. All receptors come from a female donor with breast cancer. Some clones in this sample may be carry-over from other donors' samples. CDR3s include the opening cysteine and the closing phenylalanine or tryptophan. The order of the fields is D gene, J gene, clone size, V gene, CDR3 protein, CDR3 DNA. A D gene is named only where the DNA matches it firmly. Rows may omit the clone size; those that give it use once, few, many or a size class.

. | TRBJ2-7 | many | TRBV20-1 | CSASLYLPSYEQYF | TGCAGTGCTTCCCTCTACCTCCCGTCCTACGAGCAGTACTTC
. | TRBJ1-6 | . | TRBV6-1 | CASSGTGKNSPLHF | TGTGCCAGCAGTGGTACGGGAAAAAATTCACCCCTCCACTTT
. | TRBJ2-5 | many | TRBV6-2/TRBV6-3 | CASSYPESGTQYF | TGTGCCAGCAGTTACCCAGAGTCGGGGACCCAGTACTTC
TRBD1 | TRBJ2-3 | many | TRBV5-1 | CASSPGQSTDTQYF | TGCGCCAGCAGCCCGGGACAGAGCACAGATACGCAGTATTTT
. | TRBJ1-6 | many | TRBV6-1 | CASGPHNSPLHF | TGTGCCAGCGGCCCCCACAATTCACCCCTCCACTTT
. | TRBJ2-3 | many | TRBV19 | CASSIFGFSSTDTQYF | TGTGCCAGTAGTATATTCGGGTTTTCTAGCACAGATACGCAGTATTTT
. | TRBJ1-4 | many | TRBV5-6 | CASSLEGRGKLFF | TGTGCCAGCAGCTTGGAGGGCCGTGGAAAACTGTTTTTT
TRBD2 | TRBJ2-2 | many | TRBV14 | CASSHTGTSGLRWTGELFF | TGTGCCAGCAGCCATACCGGGACTAGCGGGTTGAGGTGGACCGGGGAGCTGTTTTTT
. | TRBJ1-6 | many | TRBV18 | CASSPLENSPLHF | TGTGCCAGCTCCCCGCTTGAGAATTCACCCCTCCACTTT
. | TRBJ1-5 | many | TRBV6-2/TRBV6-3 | CASQSQVNNQPQHF | TGTGCCAGCCAGTCACAGGTAAACAATCAGCCCCAGCATTTT
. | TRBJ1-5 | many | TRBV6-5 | CASSPNPGAKNQPQHF | TGTGCCAGCAGTCCAAACCCCGGGGCGAAAAATCAGCCCCAGCATTTT
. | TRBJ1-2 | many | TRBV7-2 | CASSLNRGANYGYPF | TGTGCCAGCAGCTTAAACCGGGGAGCTAACTATGGCTACCCCTTC
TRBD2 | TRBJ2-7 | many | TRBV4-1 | CASSHGLAGGSYEQYF | TGCGCCAGCAGCCATGGACTAGCGGGGGGTTCCTACGAGCAGTACTTC
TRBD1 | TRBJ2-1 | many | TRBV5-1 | CASSWGGTGGLSYNEQFF | TGCGCCAGCAGCTGGGGGGGGACAGGGGGGCTCTCCTACAATGAGCAGTTCTTC
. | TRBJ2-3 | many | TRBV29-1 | CSVEGWDTQYF | TGCAGCGTCGAGGGGTGGGATACGCAGTATTTT
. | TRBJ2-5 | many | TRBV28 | CASSSRGAVKTQYF | TGTGCCAGCAGCTCCAGGGGGGCGGTAAAGACCCAGTACTTC
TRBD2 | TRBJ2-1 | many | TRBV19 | CASSPGLAGAYNEQFF | TGTGCCAGTAGTCCGGGACTAGCGGGAGCCTACAATGAGCAGTTCTTC
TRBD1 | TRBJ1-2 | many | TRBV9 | CASSVGQDWVYGYTF | TGTGCCAGCAGCGTCGGACAGGACTGGGTCTATGGCTACACCTTC
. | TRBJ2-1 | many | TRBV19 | CASSIQGIAEYNEQFF | TGTGCCAGTAGTATCCAGGGAATCGCAGAATACAATGAGCAGTTCTTC
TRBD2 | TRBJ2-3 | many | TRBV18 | CASSSGLAGGTDTQYF | TGTGCCAGCTCGTCGGGACTAGCGGGAGGGACAGATACGCAGTATTTT
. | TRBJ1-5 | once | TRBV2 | CASSEGGYSNQPHHF | TGTGCCAGCAGTGAAGGCGGTTATAGCAACCAGCCCCACCATTTT
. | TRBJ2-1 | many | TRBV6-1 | CASSDSPRRGWYYNEQFF | TGTGCCAGCAGTGATTCACCCCGTAGGGGGTGGTATTACAATGAGCAGTTCTTC
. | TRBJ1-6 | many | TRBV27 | CASSRSGQLITLHF | TGTGCCAGCAGCCGATCCGGACAGTTAATAACCCTCCACTTT
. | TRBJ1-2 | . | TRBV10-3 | CAISDLQNYGYTF | TGTGCCATCAGTGATTTACAAAACTATGGCTACACCTTC
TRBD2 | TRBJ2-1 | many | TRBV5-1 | CASYQSGGAKNEQFF | TGCGCCAGCTACCAGAGCGGGGGGGCCAAAAATGAGCAGTTCTTC
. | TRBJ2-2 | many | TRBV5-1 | CAGRPGNTGELFF | TGCGCCGGGAGGCCGGGGAACACCGGGGAGCTGTTTTTT
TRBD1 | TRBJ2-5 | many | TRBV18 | CASSGTAETQYF | TGTGCCAGCTCAGGGACAGCGGAGACCCAGTACTTC
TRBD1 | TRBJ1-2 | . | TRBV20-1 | CSARVGGGCTF | TGCAGTGCTAGAGTTGGAGGGGGCTGCACCTTC
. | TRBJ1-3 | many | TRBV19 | CASRASNLRNTIYF | TGTGCCAGTAGAGCCTCCAATCTTCGGAACACCATATATTTT
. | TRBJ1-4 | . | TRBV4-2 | CASSQAGVPEKLFF | TGTGCCAGCAGCCAAGCGGGAGTTCCTGAAAAACTGTTTTTT
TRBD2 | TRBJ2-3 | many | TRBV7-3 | CASSLKGVGTSGSTDTQYF | TGTGCCAGCAGCTTAAAGGGGGTGGGGACTAGCGGGAGCACAGATACGCAGTATTTT
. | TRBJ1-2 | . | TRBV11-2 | CASSLVWGGAGNYGYTF | TGTGCCAGCAGCTTAGTATGGGGGGGTGCCGGAAACTATGGCTACACCTTC
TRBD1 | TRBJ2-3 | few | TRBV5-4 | CASSAGTAFQDTQYF | TGTGCCAGCAGCGCCGGGACAGCCTTCCAGGATACGCAGTATTTT
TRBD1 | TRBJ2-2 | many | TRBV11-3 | CASSLDDRVPTGELFF | TGTGCCAGCAGCTTAGACGACAGGGTGCCCACCGGGGAGCTGTTTTTT
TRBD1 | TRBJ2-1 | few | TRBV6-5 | CASSHSMTGSTKQFF | TGTGCCAGCAGTCACTCGATGACAGGGAGTACTAAGCAGTTCTTC
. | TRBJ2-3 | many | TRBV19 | CASRDGSTDTQYF | TGTGCCAGCCGGGACGGGAGCACAGATACGCAGTATTTT
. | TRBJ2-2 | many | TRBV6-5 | CASTPAAGQANTGELFF | TGTGCCAGCACCCCGGCGGCGGGACAAGCGAACACCGGGGAGCTGTTTTTT
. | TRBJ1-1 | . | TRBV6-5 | CASGPVRGRLNTEAFF | TGTGCCAGCGGCCCGGTACGGGGGCGCTTGAACACTGAAGCTTTCTTT
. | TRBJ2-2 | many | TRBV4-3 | CASSQDQGRLELFF | TGCGCCAGCAGCCAAGATCAAGGGCGGCTGGAGCTGTTTTTT